The clone carrying this T cell receptor beta chain showed up many times. Its antigen is not identified. The data originate from a study of T cells in Graves' hyperthyroidism and ophthalmopathy. Study-wide results and limits: Most thyroid clonotypes expanded above 0.001 appeared in blood too. A model built on 13 V-J features separated ophthalmopathy from stable hyperthyroidism.

Source material for PBMCs was more than 7.5 ml fresh peripheral blood. Amplified TCR beta CDR3 regions derived from RNA transcripts. Carried out on the TCR CDR3, a first-round RT-PCR used the HTBI primer set. Via MiXCR, TCRdb re-called the multiplex PCR reads, giving one row per CDR3 protein. Of roughly 280,000 distinct CDR3 sequences listed, about 20% are singletons. The sequence came from a man aged 30 to 45 with Graves' ophthalmopathy. The source material was blood.

The CDR3 loop is CASSPRRQETQYF. The CDR3 DNA reads as TGTGCCAGCAGCCCGCGACGGCAAGAGACCCAGTACTTC. The chain employs TRBV7-2 and TRBJ2-5; D is uncertain. Per the germline V gene, CDR1 is SGHTA and CDR2 is FQGNSA. The CDR3 loop spans 13 amino acids. Trimming removed 5 bases at V and 2 bases at J, with 9 bases between.